The clone carrying this TCR beta chain was seen a few times. The data belong to a study of CD8 T cells in ankylosing spondylitis. Via MiXCR, TCRdb re-called the 5' RACE reads, giving one row per CDR3 protein. The profile shows approximately 150,000 distinct CDR3 sequences, around 9.6% of them singletons. Trimming cost V 6 bases and J 4 bases, with 9 bases left between them. CDR1 is SGHVS, CDR2 FQNEAQ, per germline. This CDR3 contains 13 residues. The source is a female donor with ankylosing spondylitis or in good health (not recorded which). The chain couples TRBV7-8 to TRBJ2-2, with unresolved D. The sample taken for sequencing was blood, either unsorted or a sorted T cell fraction (not recorded which). The CDR3 bases are TGTGCCAGCAGACTGGCGGCCACCGGGGAGCTGTTTTTT. Its translation is CASRLAATGELFF.